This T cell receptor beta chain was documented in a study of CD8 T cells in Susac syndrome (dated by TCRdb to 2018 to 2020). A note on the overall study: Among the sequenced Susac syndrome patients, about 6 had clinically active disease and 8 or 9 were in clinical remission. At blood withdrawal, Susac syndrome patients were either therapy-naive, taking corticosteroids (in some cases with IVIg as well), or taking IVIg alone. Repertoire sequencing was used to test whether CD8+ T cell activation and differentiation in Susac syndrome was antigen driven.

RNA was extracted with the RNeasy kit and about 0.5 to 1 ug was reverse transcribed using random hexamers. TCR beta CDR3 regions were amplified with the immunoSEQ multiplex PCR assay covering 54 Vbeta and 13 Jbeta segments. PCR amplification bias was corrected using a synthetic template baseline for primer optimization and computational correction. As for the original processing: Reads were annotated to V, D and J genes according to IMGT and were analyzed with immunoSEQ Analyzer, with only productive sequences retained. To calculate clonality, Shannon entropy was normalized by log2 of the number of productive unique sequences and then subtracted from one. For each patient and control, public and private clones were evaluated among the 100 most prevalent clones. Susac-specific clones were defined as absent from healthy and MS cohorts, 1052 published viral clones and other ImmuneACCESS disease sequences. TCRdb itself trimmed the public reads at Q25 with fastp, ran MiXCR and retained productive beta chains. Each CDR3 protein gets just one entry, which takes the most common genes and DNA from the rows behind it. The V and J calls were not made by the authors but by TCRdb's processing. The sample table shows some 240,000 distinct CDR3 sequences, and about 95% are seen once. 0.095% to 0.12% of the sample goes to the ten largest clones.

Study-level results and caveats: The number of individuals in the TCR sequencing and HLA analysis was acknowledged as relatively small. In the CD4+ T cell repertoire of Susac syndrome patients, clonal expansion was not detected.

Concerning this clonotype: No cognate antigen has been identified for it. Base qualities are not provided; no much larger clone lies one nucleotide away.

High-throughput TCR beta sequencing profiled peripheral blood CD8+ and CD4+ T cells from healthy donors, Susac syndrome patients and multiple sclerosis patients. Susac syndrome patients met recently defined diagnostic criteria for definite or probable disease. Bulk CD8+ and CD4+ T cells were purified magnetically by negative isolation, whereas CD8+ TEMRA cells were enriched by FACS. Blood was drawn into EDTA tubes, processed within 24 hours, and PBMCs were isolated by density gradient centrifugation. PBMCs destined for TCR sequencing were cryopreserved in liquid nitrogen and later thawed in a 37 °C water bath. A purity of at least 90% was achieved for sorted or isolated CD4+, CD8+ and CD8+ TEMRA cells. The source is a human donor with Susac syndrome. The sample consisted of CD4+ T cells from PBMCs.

The CDR3 amino acid sequence is: CASRGAGRVVQPQHF. The DNA reads as follows: TGTGCCAGTAGAGGGGCAGGGCGGGTGGTTCAGCCCCAGCATTTT. This chain is built from TRBV19 and TRBJ1-5; the D segment could be TRBD1, given 5 matching bases. The CDR1 and CDR2 encoded by the germline V gene (reference sequence) are LNHDA and SQIVND. The cysteine opens and the phenylalanine closes a CDR3 of 15 amino acids. The retained sequence is limited to the CDR3, 45 bases, with the frame set at the first base. The germline ends are 18 bases apart after V is trimmed by 6 bases and J by 6 bases.